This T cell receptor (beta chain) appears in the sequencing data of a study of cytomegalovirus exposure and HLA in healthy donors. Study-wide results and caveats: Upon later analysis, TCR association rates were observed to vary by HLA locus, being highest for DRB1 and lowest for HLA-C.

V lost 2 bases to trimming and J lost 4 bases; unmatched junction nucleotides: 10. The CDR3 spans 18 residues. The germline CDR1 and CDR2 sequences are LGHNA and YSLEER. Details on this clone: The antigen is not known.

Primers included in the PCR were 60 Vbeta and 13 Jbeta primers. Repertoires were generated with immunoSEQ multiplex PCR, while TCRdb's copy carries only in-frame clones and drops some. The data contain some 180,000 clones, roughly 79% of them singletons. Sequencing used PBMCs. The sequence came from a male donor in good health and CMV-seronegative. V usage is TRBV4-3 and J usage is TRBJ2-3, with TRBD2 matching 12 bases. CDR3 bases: TGCGCCAGCAGCCAATTTGCACTAGCGGGAGGCGGGGCAGATACGCAGTATTTT. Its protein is CASSQFALAGGGADTQYF.